Below, one TCR beta chain is given with its context. Original processing methods: Using reference gene primer amplification, nucleated cell counts were estimated. Profiling relied on immunoSEQ multiplex PCR, and the TCRdb table lists in-frame clones only, not all of them. The D gene and trimming were derived from the DNA, and the V and J assignments and clone size from that table. Among about 310,000 clones listed, roughly 91% were seen once. This entry comes from a study of blood T cell repertoires in COVID-19. Turning to the study itself: Both acute and convalescent COVID-19 samples were obtained from the United States, Italy and Spain. PBMCs, B-cell-depleted T cells, or T cells were the source of the cDNA or gDNA that made up the material.

Trimming pared 1 base from V and 7 bases from J, leaving 13 bases between. CDR3 size: 13 residues. Germline V lookup: CDR1 GTSNPN, CDR2 SVGIG (reference sequence). The V and J genes are TRBV30 and TRBJ1-1; tentative D call: TRBD1 (5 bases). The sequenced sample was peripheral blood. This sequence was found in a man aged 50 to 60 with active or convalescent COVID-19. The CDR3 region has the DNA TGTGCCTGGAGTGCGGGGGGGTACCTTGAAGCTTTCTTT. It yields the protein CAWSAGGYLEAFF.